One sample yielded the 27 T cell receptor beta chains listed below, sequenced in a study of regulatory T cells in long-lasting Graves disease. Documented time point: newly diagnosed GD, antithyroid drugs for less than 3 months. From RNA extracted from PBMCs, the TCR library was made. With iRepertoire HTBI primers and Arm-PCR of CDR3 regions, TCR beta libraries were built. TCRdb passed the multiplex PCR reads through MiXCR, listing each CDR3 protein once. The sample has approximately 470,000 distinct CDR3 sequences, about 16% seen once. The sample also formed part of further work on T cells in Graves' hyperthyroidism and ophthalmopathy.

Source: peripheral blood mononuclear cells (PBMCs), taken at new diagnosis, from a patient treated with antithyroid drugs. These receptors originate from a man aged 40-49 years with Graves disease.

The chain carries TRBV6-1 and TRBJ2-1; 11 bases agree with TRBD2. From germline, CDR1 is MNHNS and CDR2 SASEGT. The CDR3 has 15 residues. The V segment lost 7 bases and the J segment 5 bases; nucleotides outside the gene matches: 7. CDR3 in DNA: TGTGCCAGCACCTCCGGGACTAGCGGCCACAATGAGCAGTTCTTC. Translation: CASTSGTSGHNEQFF.

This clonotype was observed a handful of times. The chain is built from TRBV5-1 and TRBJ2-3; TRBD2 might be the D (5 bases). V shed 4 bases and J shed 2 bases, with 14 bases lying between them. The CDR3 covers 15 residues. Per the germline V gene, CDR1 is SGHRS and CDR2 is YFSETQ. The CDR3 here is CASSPGVPVTDTQYF. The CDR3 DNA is TGCGCCAGCAGCCCCGGGGTCCCTGTCACAGATACGCAGTATTTT.

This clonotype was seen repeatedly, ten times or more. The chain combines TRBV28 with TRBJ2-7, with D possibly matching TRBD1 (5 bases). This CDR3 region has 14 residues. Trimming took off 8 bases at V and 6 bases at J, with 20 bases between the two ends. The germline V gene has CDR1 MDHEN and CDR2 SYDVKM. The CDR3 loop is CASGVAGIKVEQYF. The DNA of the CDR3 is TGTGCCAGCGGAGTGGCAGGGATTAAGGTCGAGCAGTACTTC.

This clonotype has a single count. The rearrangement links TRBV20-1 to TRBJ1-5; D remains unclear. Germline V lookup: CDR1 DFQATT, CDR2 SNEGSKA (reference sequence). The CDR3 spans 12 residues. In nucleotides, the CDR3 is TGCAGCGTCACTGGCTACAATCAGCCCCAGCATTTT. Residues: CSVTGYNQPQHF.

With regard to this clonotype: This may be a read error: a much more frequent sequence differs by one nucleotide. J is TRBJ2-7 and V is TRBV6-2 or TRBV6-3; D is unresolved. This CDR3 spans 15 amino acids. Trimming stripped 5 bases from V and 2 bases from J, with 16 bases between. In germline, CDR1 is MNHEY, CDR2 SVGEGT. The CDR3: CASSDMEPTTYEQYF. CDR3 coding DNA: TGTGCCAGCAGTGACATGGAGCCCACAACCTACGAGCAGTACTTC.

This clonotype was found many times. CDR3 nucleotide sequence: TGTGCCTGGAATCACCTAGGCAATGAGCAGTTCTTC. It encodes CAWNHLGNEQFF. V and J are TRBV30 and TRBJ2-1, with unresolved D. V dropped 4 bases and J dropped 6 bases, with 10 bases sitting between them. Germline CDR1 GTSNPN, CDR2 SVGIG (reference sequence). The CDR3 consists of 12 residues.

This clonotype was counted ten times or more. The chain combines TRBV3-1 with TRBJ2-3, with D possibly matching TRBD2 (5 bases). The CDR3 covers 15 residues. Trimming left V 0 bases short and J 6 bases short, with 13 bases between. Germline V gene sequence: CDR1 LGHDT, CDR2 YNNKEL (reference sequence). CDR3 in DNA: TGTGCCAGCAGCCAAGATCTTCCGGCTAGCGATACGCAGTATTTT. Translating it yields CASSQDLPASDTQYF.

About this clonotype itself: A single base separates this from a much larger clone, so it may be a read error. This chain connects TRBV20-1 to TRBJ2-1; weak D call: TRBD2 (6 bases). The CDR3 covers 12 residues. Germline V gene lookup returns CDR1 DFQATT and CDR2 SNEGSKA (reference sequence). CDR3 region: CRASETRNEQFF. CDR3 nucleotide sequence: TGCCGTGCTAGCGAGACTAGGAATGAGCAGTTCTTC.

CDR3 amino acids: CASSLEGLAGLTQYF. Written as DNA, the CDR3 is TGTGCCAGCAGCTTAGAAGGACTAGCGGGACTTACGCAGTATTTT. The chain carries TRBV11-2 and TRBJ2-3; 12 nucleotides align to TRBD2. There are 15 residues in the CDR3. V lost 0 bases and J lost 8; bases outside the gene matches: 3. Germline V lookup: CDR1 SGHAT, CDR2 FQNNGV.

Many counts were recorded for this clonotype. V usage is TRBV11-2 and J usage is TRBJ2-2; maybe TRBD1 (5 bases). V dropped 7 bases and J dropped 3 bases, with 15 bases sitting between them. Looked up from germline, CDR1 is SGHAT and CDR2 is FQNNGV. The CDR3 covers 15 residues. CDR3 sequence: CASTTSRQYTGELFF. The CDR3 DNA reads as TGTGCCAGCACCACAAGCAGACAGTACACCGGGGAGCTGTTTTTT.

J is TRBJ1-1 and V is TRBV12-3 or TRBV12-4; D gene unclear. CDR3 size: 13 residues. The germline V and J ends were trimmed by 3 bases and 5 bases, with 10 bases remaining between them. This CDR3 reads CASSFPVGTEAFF. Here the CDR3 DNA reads TGTGCCAGCAGTTTTCCCGTGGGGACTGAAGCTTTCTTT.

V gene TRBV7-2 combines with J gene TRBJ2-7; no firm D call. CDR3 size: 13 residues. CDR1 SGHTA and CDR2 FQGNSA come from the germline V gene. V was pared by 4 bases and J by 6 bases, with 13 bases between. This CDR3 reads CASSSPDPTEQYF. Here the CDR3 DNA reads TGTGCCAGCAGCTCACCGGACCCAACCGAGCAGTACTTC.

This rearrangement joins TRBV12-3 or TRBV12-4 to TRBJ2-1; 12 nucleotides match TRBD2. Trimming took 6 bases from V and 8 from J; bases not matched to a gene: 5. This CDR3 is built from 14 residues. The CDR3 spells CASRLAGGIDEQFF. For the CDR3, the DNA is TGTGCCAGCAGACTAGCGGGAGGTATCGATGAGCAGTTCTTC.

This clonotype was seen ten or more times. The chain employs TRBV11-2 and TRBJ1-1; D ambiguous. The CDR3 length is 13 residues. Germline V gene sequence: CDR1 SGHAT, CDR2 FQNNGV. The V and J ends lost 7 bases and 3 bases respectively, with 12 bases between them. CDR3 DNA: TGTGCCAGCACCCAAGACGGGTACACTGAAGCTTTCTTT. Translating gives CASTQDGYTEAFF.

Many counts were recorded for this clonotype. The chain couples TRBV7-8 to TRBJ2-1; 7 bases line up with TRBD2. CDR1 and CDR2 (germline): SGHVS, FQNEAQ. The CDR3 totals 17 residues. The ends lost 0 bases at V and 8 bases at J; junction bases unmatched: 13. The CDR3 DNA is TGTGCCAGCAGCTTAGCGTCGGGAGCGGGGAAGTTAGATGAGCAGTTCTTC. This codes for CASSLASGAGKLDEQFF.

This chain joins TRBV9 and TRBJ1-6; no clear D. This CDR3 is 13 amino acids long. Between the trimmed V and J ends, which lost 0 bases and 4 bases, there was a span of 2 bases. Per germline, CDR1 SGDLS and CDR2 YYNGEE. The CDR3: CASSVVYNSPLHF. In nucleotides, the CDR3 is TGTGCCAGCAGCGTAGTGTATAATTCACCCCTCCACTTT.

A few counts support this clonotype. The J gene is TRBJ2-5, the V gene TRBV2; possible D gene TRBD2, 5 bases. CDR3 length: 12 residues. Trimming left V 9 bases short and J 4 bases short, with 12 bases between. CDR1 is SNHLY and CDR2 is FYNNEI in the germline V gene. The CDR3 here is CASRRGVETQYF. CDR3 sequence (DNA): TGTGCCAGTCGACGGGGAGTAGAGACCCAGTACTTC.

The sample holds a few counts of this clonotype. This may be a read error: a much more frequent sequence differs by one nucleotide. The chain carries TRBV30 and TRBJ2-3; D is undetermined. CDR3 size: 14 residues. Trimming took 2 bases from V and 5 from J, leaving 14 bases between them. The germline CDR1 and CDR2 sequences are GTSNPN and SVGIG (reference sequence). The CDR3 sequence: CAWSFGQQIDTQYF. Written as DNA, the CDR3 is TGTGCCTGGAGTTTTGGTCAGCAGATAGATACGCAGTATTTT.

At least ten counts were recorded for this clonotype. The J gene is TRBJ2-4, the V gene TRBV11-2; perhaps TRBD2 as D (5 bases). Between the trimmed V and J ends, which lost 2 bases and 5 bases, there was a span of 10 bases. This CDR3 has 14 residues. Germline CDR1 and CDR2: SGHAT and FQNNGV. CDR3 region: CASSLRGSENIQYF. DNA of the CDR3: TGTGCCAGCAGCTTACGAGGGAGCGAAAACATTCAGTACTTC.

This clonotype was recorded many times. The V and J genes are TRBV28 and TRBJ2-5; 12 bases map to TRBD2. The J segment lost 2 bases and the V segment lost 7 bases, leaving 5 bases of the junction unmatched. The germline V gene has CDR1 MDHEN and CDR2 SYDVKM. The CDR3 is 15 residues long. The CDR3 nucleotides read TGTGCCAGCACTAAGGGGACTAGCGGGCAAGAGACCCAGTACTTC. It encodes CASTKGTSGQETQYF.

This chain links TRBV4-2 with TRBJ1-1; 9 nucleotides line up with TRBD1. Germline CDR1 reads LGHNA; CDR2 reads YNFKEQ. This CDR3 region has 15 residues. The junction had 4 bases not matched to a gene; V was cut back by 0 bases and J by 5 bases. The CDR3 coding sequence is TGTGCCAGCAGCCAAGATGTACAGGGGGCAACTGAAGCTTTCTTT. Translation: CASSQDVQGATEAFF.

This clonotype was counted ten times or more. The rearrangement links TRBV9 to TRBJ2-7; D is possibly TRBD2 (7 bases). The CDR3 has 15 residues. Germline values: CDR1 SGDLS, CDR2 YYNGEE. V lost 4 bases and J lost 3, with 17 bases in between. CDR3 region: CASSPNPGGHYEQYF. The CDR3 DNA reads TGTGCCAGCAGCCCCAACCCGGGGGGACACTACGAGCAGTACTTC.

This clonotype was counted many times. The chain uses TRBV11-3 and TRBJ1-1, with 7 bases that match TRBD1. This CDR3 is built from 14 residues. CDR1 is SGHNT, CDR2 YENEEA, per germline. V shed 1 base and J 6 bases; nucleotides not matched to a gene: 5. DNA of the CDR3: TGTGCCAGCAGCTTAGCCCGGGACAGCTCTGAAGCTTTCTTT. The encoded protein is CASSLARDSSEAFF.

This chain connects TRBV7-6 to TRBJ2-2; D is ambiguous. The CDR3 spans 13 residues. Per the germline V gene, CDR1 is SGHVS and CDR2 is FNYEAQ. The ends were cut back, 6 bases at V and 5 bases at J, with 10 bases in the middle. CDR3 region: CASRRDMTGELFF. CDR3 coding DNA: TGTGCCAGCAGACGAGACATGACCGGGGAGCTGTTTTTT.

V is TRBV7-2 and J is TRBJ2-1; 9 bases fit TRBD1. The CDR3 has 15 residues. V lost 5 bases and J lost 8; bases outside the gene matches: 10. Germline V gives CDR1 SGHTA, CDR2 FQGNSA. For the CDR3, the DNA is TGTGCCAGCAGCCTCTCCGGGACAGGGTTTGATGAGCAGTTCTTC. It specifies CASSLSGTGFDEQFF.

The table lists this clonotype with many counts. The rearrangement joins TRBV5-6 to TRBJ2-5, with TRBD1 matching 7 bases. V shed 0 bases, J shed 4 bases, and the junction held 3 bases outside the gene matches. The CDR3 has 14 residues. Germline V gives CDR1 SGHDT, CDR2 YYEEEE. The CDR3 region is CASSLADRAETQYF. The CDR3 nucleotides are TGTGCCAGCAGCTTGGCCGACAGGGCAGAGACCCAGTACTTC.

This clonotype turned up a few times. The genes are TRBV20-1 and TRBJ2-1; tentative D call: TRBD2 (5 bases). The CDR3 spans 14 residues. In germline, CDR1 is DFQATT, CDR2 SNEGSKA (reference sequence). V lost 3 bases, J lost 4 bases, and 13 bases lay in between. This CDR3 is CSASTPTTYNEQFF. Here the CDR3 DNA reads TGCAGTGCTAGTACCCCGACTACTTACAATGAGCAGTTCTTC.